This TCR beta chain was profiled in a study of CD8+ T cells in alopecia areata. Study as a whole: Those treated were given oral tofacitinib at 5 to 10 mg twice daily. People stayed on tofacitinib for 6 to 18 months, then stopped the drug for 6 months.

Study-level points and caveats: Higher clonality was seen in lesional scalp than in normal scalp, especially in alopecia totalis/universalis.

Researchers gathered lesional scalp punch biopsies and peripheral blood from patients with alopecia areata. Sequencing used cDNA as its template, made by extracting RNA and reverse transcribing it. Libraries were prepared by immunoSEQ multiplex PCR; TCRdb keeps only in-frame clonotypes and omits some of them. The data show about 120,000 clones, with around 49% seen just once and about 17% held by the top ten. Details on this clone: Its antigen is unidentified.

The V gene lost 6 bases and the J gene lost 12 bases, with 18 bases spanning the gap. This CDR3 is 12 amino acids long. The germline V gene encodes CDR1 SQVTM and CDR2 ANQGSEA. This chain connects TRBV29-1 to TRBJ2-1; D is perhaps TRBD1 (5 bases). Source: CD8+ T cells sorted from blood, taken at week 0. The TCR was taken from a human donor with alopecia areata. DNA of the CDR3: TGCAGCGTCTCCACCCAGGGAATCGGGCAGTTCTTC. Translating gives CSVSTQGIGQFF.